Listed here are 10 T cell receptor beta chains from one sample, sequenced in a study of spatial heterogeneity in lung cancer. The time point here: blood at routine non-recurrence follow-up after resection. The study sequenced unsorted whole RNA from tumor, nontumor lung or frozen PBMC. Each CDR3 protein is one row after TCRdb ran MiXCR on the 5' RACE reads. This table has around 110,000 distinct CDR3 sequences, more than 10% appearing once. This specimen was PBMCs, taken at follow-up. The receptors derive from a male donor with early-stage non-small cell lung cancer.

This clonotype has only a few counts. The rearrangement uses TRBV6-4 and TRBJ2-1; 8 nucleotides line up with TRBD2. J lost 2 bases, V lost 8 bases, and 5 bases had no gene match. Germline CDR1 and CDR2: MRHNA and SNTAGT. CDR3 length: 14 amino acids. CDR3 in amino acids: CASRAGGTYNEQFF. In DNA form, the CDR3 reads TGTGCCAGCCGCGCGGGGGGAACCTACAATGAGCAGTTCTTC.

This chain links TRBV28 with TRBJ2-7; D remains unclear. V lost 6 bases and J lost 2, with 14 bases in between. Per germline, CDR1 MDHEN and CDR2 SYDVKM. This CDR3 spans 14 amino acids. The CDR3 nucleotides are TGTGCCAGCAGCTTTGGAGACCAGACCTACGAGCAGTACTTC. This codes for CASSFGDQTYEQYF.

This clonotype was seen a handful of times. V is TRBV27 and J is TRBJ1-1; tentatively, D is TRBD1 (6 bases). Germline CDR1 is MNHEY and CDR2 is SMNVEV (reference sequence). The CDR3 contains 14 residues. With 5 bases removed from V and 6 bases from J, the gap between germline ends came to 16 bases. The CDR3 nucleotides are TGTGCCAGCAGTCTGGGGGCCCCGGGAGCTGAAGCTTTCTTT. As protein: CASSLGAPGAEAFF.

In nucleotides, the CDR3 is TGTGCCTGGAGTGTAAGAGAATTAGGGACCCAGTACTTC. It translates to CAWSVRELGTQYF. The chain joins TRBV30 to TRBJ2-5; D not resolved. Germline V CDR1 and CDR2: GTSNPN, SVGIG (reference sequence). The length of the CDR3 is 13 residues. Trimming cost V 0 bases and J 7 bases, with 12 bases left between them.

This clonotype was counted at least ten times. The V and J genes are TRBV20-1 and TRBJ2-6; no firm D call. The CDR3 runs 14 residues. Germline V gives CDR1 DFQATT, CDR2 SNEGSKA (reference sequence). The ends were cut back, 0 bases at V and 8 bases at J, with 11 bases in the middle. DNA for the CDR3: TGCAGTGCTAGAGATCGCGGCAATTCCAACGTCCTGACTTTC. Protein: CSARDRGNSNVLTF.

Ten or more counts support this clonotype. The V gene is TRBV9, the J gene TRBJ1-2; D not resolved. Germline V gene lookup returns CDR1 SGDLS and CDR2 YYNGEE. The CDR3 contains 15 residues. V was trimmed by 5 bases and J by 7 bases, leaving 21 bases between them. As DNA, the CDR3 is TGTGCCAGCAGTTTCGCAACACCAATGGGAGGTGGCTACACCTTC. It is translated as CASSFATPMGGGYTF.

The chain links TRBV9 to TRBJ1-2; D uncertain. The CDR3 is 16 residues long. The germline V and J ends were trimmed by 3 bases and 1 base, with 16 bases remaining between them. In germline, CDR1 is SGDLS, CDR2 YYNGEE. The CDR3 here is CASSGRSSPLNYGYTF. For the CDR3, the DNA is TGTGCCAGCAGCGGGCGAAGTTCCCCACTTAACTATGGCTACACCTTC.

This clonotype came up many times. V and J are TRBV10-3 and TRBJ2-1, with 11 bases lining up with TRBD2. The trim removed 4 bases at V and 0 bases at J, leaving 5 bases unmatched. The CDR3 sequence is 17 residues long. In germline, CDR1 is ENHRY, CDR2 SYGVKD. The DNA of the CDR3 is TGTGCCATCAGTGGGGGACTAGCGGCGCTCTCCTACAATGAGCAGTTCTTC. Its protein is CAISGGLAALSYNEQFF.

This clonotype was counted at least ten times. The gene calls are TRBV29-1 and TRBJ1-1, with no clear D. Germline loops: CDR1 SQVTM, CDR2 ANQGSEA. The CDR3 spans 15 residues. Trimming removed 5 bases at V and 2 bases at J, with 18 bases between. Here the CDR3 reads CSVIRIPQLNTEAFF. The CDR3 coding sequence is TGCAGCGTTATACGGATTCCACAACTTAACACTGAAGCTTTCTTT.

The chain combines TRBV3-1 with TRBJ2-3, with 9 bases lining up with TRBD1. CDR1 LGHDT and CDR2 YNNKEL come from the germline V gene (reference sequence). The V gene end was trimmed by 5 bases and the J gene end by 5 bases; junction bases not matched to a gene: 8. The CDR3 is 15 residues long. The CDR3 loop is CASSGAQGAVDTQYF. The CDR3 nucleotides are TGTGCCAGCAGCGGAGCACAGGGGGCTGTAGATACGCAGTATTTT.